This entry lists 27 T cell receptor beta chains sequenced from one sample in a study of T cells in Graves' hyperthyroidism and ophthalmopathy. TCR beta CDR3 region amplification was performed from RNA transcripts. In the first-round RT-PCR of the TCR CDR3, the HTBI primer set was used. MiXCR, run by TCRdb on the multiplex PCR reads, gives a single entry per CDR3 protein. The sample gives under 250,000 distinct CDR3 sequences, 17% of which show up once; roughly 50% is in the top ten. Sequencing was done on a sample of blood. Receptors originate from a woman aged 45-65 years with Graves' hyperthyroidism.

The J gene is TRBJ1-1, the V gene TRBV2, with D perhaps TRBD1 (5 bases). Germline V lookup: CDR1 SNHLY, CDR2 FYNNEI. Trimming cost V 1 base and J 5 bases, with 8 bases left between them. This CDR3 is 13 amino acids long. Here the CDR3 reads CASSEGRATEAFF. DNA for the CDR3: TGTGCCAGCAGTGAAGGCAGGGCGACTGAAGCTTTCTTT.

This clonotype was counted many times. The chain has TRBV7-9 and TRBJ2-7; 10 nucleotides agree with TRBD1. This CDR3 comprises 15 residues. CDR1 is SEHNR, CDR2 FQNEAQ, per germline (reference sequence). Germline trimming cut 4 bases from V and 7 bases from J; bases unmatched to any gene: 10. The CDR3 nucleotides read TGTGCCAGCAGCTACCCGGGACAGGGGATGGGGGAGCAGTACTTC. Translated, it gives CASSYPGQGMGEQYF. The full variable domain, completed using reference TRBV7-9 and TRBJ2-7, is DTGVSQNPRHKITKRGQNVTFRCDPISEHNRLYWYRQTLGQGPEFLTYFQNEAQLEKSRLLSDRFSAERPKGSFSTLEIQRTEQGDSAMYLCASSYPGQGMGEQYFGPGTRLTVT.

Concerning this clonotype itself: This may be a read error, as it is one base from a much larger clone. The genes are TRBV3-1 and TRBJ2-2; unclear D gene. In germline, CDR1 is LGHDT, CDR2 YNNKEL (reference sequence). This CDR3 has 14 amino acids. In DNA form, the CDR3 reads TGTGCCAGCACCCAAGTTCTCCCGACCGGGGAGCTGTTTTTT. Residues: CASTQVLPTGELFF.

This clonotype has a count of ten or more. The V gene is TRBV7-9, the J gene TRBJ1-1, with D possibly TRBD1 on 6 matching bases. Germline V gene data show CDR1 as SEHNR and CDR2 as FQNEAQ (reference sequence). The V and J ends lost 7 bases and 0 bases respectively, with 9 bases between them. The CDR3 runs to 13 residues. CDR3 sequence reads: CASIGQMNTEAFF. CDR3 nucleotide sequence: TGTGCCAGCATCGGACAGATGAACACTGAAGCTTTCTTT.

Only a few counts were recorded for this clonotype. V is TRBV6-4 and J is TRBJ2-7; 13 bases match TRBD2. The CDR3 extends over 17 amino acids. Germline CDR1 and CDR2: MRHNA and SNTAGT. The J segment lost 3 bases and the V segment lost 7 bases, leaving 12 bases of the junction unmatched. The CDR3 protein is CASTGGTSGRGNYEQYF. CDR3 nucleotide sequence: TGTGCCAGCACCGGAGGAACTAGCGGGAGGGGGAACTACGAGCAGTACTTC.

In this sample, this clonotype turned up a few times. The J gene is TRBJ2-7, the V gene TRBV30; D possibly corresponds to TRBD2 (6 bases). V was cut by 2 bases and J by 0 bases, with 8 bases left in between. Germline V gene lookup returns CDR1 GTSNPN and CDR2 SVGIG (reference sequence). The CDR3 has 13 residues. Here the CDR3 reads CAWSRRGSYEQYF. The CDR3 region has the DNA TGTGCCTGGAGTCGGAGGGGCTCCTACGAGCAGTACTTC.

This chain joins TRBV20-1 and TRBJ2-1, with 11 positions matching TRBD2. The CDR3 length is 15 residues. V dropped 6 bases and J dropped 4; count of bases not matched to a gene: 8. Germline lookup yields CDR1 DFQATT and CDR2 SNEGSKA (reference sequence). CDR3 in amino acids: CSANPGLAEYNEQFF. The CDR3 nucleotides are TGCAGTGCCAACCCGGGACTAGCGGAATACAATGAGCAGTTCTTC.

This clonotype has a count of ten or more. The chain recombines TRBV6-5 with TRBJ2-5; 7 nucleotides agree with TRBD2. CDR1 is MNHEY and CDR2 is SVGAGI in the germline V gene. Trimming at V came to 0 bases and at J to 0 bases, leaving 4 bases not matched to a gene. The CDR3 totals 16 residues. In DNA, the CDR3 is TGTGCCAGCAGTTACTCGGGAGGGTCTTACCAAGAGACCCAGTACTTC. As protein: CASSYSGGSYQETQYF.

This clonotype was counted many times. CDR3 sequence (DNA): TGCAGTGCTAGTTTCCTAAATGGCTACACCTTC. Translation: CSASFLNGYTF. This chain uses TRBV20-1 with TRBJ1-2; the D is unclear. The CDR3 covers 11 residues. Deletions cut 3 bases from V and 6 bases from J, with 8 bases between. From germline, CDR1 is DFQATT and CDR2 SNEGSKA (reference sequence).

The rearrangement links TRBV12-5 to TRBJ1-1; the D gene is possibly TRBD1 (5 bases). The CDR3 loop spans 13 amino acids. CDR1 is LGHNT, CDR2 FRNRAP, per germline. V was pared by 2 bases and J by 11 bases, with 15 bases between. DNA of the CDR3: TGTGCTAGTGGTTTGCCCCCAGGGCGGAGGGCTTTCTTT. It encodes CASGLPPGRRAFF.

V gene TRBV3-1 combines with J gene TRBJ1-5; D perhaps matches TRBD1 (5 bases). The CDR3 totals 15 residues. The V end was cut by 1 base, the J end by 0 bases, with 7 bases between. CDR1 is LGHDT and CDR2 is YNNKEL in the germline V gene (reference sequence). The CDR3 region has the DNA TGTGCCAGCAGCCAAGGGACACATAGCAATCAGCCCCAGCATTTT. It specifies CASSQGTHSNQPQHF. The full variable domain, its missing parts supplied by reference TRBV3-1 and TRBJ1-5, is DTAVSQTPKYLVTQMGNDKSIKCEQNLGHDTMYWYKQDSKKFLKIMFSYNNKELIINETVPNRFSPKSPDKAHLNLHINSLELGDSAVYFCASSQGTHSNQPQHFGDGTRLSIL.

The sample holds many counts of this clonotype. The CDR3 loop reads CASSPDPAEWGGYTF. The CDR3 bases are TGTGCCAGCAGTCCCGACCCCGCAGAATGGGGGGGCTACACCTTC. The chain employs TRBV28 and TRBJ1-2, with D possibly being TRBD1 (5 bases). Germline V gives CDR1 MDHEN, CDR2 SYDVKM. The CDR3 spans 15 residues. Trimming removed 5 bases at V and 8 bases at J, with 21 bases between.

The gene calls are TRBV6-1 and TRBJ2-5; D could derive from TRBD1 or TRBD2 (5 bases each). The CDR3 covers 13 residues. Deletions cut 0 bases from V and 4 bases from J, with 6 bases between. Germline V gene lookup returns CDR1 MNHNS and CDR2 SASEGT. The CDR3 nucleotides read TGTGCCAGCAGTGAAGCGGGGACAGAGACCCAGTACTTC. This encodes CASSEAGTETQYF.

This clonotype was counted at least ten times. The V and J genes are TRBV7-6 and TRBJ2-3; 7 positions agree with TRBD2. In germline, CDR1 is SGHVS, CDR2 FNYEAQ. This CDR3 spans 14 amino acids. V was clipped by 2 bases and J by 5 bases; unmatched bases: 4. DNA for the CDR3: TGTGCCAGCAGCTTAAGGATAGCGGGAGATACGCAGTATTTT. It translates to CASSLRIAGDTQYF.

This clonotype has ten or more counts. The chain couples TRBV5-1 to TRBJ2-1; unclear D gene. The germline CDR1 and CDR2 sequences are SGHRS and YFSETQ. This CDR3 is built from 13 residues. V was clipped by 0 bases and J by 5 bases, with 6 bases between them. This CDR3 is CASSLDLNNEQFF. The CDR3 DNA reads TGCGCCAGCAGCTTGGATCTAAACAATGAGCAGTTCTTC.

This clonotype has at least ten counts. The chain joins TRBV28 to TRBJ2-5; TRBD2 matches 8 bases. With 6 bases clipped from V and 5 bases from J, the junction kept 11 bases outside the gene matches. The germline gives CDR1 MDHEN, CDR2 SYDVKM. The CDR3 is 15 residues long. CDR3 in DNA: TGTGCCAGCAGACGAGCGGGAGACCGGTTGGAGACCCAGTACTTC. It yields the protein CASRRAGDRLETQYF.

The chain employs TRBV19 and TRBJ2-6; tentative D call: TRBD2 (6 bases). CDR3 length: 15 amino acids. The V end was cut by 7 bases, the J end by 4 bases, with 14 bases between. Germline CDR1 reads LNHDA; CDR2 reads SQIVND (reference sequence). The CDR3 DNA sequence: TGTGCCAGTACCATTCCGGGGGTCGGGGCCAACGTCCTGACTTTC. Translated, it gives CASTIPGVGANVLTF.

This chain joins TRBV5-6 and TRBJ1-2; the match to TRBD1 covers 10 bases. V shed 2 bases, J shed 1 base, and the junction held 2 bases outside the gene matches. CDR3 length: 15 amino acids. Germline loops: CDR1 SGHDT, CDR2 YYEEEE. The CDR3 spells CASSFRDRGNYGYTF. The CDR3 DNA is TGTGCCAGCAGCTTCCGGGACAGGGGTAACTATGGCTACACCTTC.

This clonotype appeared many times. The CDR3 reads CSASYSRGETQYF. The CDR3 DNA sequence: TGCAGTGCTAGTTACAGCCGGGGGGAGACCCAGTACTTC. The rearrangement links TRBV20-1 to TRBJ2-5; D possibly corresponds to TRBD2 (6 bases). V dropped 3 bases and J dropped 5 bases, with 13 bases sitting between them. In germline, CDR1 is DFQATT, CDR2 SNEGSKA (reference sequence). The length of the CDR3 is 13 residues.

The chain combines TRBV19 with TRBJ1-5, with TRBD1 matching over 10 bases. In germline, CDR1 is LNHDA, CDR2 SQIVND (reference sequence). The CDR3 is 18 residues long. Germline trimming cut 3 bases from V and 1 base from J; bases unmatched to any gene: 9. CDR3 protein: CASSMAGTGALSNQPQHF. Here the CDR3 DNA reads TGTGCCAGTAGTATGGCAGGGACAGGGGCTTTGAGCAATCAGCCCCAGCATTTT.

A few counts support this clonotype. The rearrangement uses TRBV4-1 and TRBJ2-7; D is tentatively TRBD1 or TRBD2 (5 bases each). Germline V gene data show CDR1 as MGHRA and CDR2 as YSYEKL. V shed 0 bases and J shed 5 bases, with 11 bases lying between them. This CDR3 region has 14 residues. The CDR3 loop is CASSQDYGTDEQYF. The CDR3 DNA sequence: TGCGCCAGCAGCCAAGATTATGGGACGGACGAGCAGTACTTC.

The table lists this clonotype with many counts. The rearrangement joins TRBV28 to TRBJ2-4; D is uncertain. V lost 3 bases and J lost 6, with 12 bases in between. The CDR3 is 14 amino acids. Germline lookup yields CDR1 MDHEN and CDR2 SYDVKM. The CDR3 coding sequence is TGTGCCAGCAGTTTTGATCAGAAACTAAACATTCAGTACTTC. This sequence encodes CASSFDQKLNIQYF.

V usage is TRBV7-9 and J usage is TRBJ2-5; either TRBD1 or TRBD2 may supply D (5 bases each). Germline V gene data show CDR1 as SEHNR and CDR2 as FQNEAQ (reference sequence). Trimming stripped 1 base from V and 5 bases from J, with 14 bases between. This CDR3 has 15 amino acids. CDR3 DNA sequence: TGTGCCAGCAGCTTAGGGGACCCACTCCGGGAGACCCAGTACTTC. This encodes CASSLGDPLRETQYF.

This clonotype occurred many times. The chain uses TRBV28 and TRBJ2-5; D is possibly TRBD2 (7 bases). Germline CDR1 MDHEN, CDR2 SYDVKM. The CDR3 sequence is 13 residues long. V lost 6 bases, J lost 3 bases, and 11 bases lay in between. CDR3 protein: CASRRGGEETQYF. CDR3 coding DNA: TGTGCCAGCAGGAGGGGGGGCGAAGAGACCCAGTACTTC.

This clonotype was counted ten times or more. The chain recombines TRBV2 with TRBJ2-5, with D tentatively TRBD2 (6 bases). Germline values: CDR1 SNHLY, CDR2 FYNNEI. V was clipped by 4 bases and J by 5 bases, with 8 bases between them. This CDR3 has 12 amino acids. CDR3 bases: TGTGCCAGCAGTGGGGAGGCGGAGACCCAGTACTTC. This codes for CASSGEAETQYF.

The chain has TRBV7-9 and TRBJ2-1, with a weak D call TRBD2 (5 bases). Germline V lookup: CDR1 SEHNR, CDR2 FQNEAQ (reference sequence). CDR3 length: 15 amino acids. V was cut by 5 bases and J by 0 bases, with 11 bases left in between. CDR3: CASSPDRDSYNEQFF. The CDR3 DNA sequence: TGTGCCAGCAGCCCCGACCGGGACTCCTACAATGAGCAGTTCTTC.

This clonotype appeared a few times. The V gene is TRBV18, the J gene TRBJ2-2; 7 bases are a match to TRBD1. The length of the CDR3 is 18 residues. The junction had 9 bases not matched to a gene; V was cut back by 2 bases and J by 0 bases. Germline V lookup: CDR1 KGHSH, CDR2 LQKENI. CDR3 loop: CASSPKGQSYTNTGELFF. In nucleotides, the CDR3 is TGTGCCAGCTCACCAAAGGGACAGTCCTACACGAACACCGGGGAGCTGTTTTTT. Full variable domain (remainder filled in from reference TRBV18 and TRBJ2-2): NAGVMQNPRHLVRRRGQEARLRCSPMKGHSHVYWYRQLPEEGLKFMVYLQKENIIDESGMPKERFSAEFPKEGPSILRIQQVVRGDSAAYFCASSPKGQSYTNTGELFFGEGSRLTVL.